This T cell receptor beta chain was observed in a study of T cells in Graves' hyperthyroidism and ophthalmopathy. Study-wide results and limits: Ophthalmopathy was predicted by the model a median of 6.5 months ahead of onset.

The CDR3 regions of TCR beta were amplified from RNA transcripts. First-round RT-PCR of the TCR CDR3 relied on the HTBI primer set. MiXCR, applied by TCRdb to the multiplex PCR reads, yields one record per CDR3 protein. The sample holds about 740,000 distinct CDR3 sequences; 12% to 15% are singletons and the top ten take about 10%. Patients aged 18 to 65 had newly diagnosed hyperthyroidism that had lasted under 2 months. This clonotype was observed many times. Its antigen remains unknown. This CDR3 region has 14 residues. In germline, CDR1 is MGHRA, CDR2 YSYEKL. The V end lost 0 bases, the J end lost 0 bases, and 6 bases lay between the germline ends.

The receptor was derived from a woman under 30 with Graves' hyperthyroidism. This chain connects TRBV4-1 to TRBJ2-7; no clear D gene. Source material: blood. The CDR3 loop is CASSQETSSYEQYF. CDR3 coding DNA: TGCGCCAGCAGCCAAGAGACAAGCTCCTACGAGCAGTACTTC.